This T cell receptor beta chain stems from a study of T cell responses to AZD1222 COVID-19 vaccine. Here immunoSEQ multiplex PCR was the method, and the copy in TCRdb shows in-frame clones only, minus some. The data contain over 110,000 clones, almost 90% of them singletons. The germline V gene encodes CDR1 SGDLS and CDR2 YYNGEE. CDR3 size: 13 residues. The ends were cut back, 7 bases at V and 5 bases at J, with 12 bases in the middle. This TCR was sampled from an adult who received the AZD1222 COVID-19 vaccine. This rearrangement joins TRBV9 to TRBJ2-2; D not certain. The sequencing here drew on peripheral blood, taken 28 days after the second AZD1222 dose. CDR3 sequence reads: CASGPPLTGELFF. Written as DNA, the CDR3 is TGTGCCAGCGGGCCCCCTTTGACCGGGGAGCTGTTTTTT. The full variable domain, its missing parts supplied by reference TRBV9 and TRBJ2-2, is DSGVTQTPKHLITATGQRVTLRCSPRSGDLSVYWYQQSLDQGLQFLIQYYNGEERAKGNILERFSAQQFPDLHSELNLSSLELGDSALYFCASGPPLTGELFFGEGSRLTVL.